The TCR beta chain under discussion was sequenced for a study of cytotoxic CD8 clonotypes in ibrutinib-treated CLL. Study overall: Of a cohort that held around 10 relapsed/refractory and around 14 treatment-naive patients, some 17 were IGHV unmutated. General study results and limits: Public clonotypes, rarely seen, contracted or held steady on treatment. The clonality went up when patients responded to ibrutinib and dropped back toward baseline at progression.

Profiling relied on immunoSEQ multiplex PCR, and the TCRdb table lists in-frame clones only, not all of them. The sample holds about 74,000 clones, around 82% seen once. This clone was observed a handful of times. Its matching antigen is unknown. TCR beta libraries used about 2 micrograms of genomic DNA from cryopreserved PBMCs. The CDR3 is 17 amino acids. Trimming took 6 bases from V and 6 from J, leaving 26 bases between them. Germline V CDR1 and CDR2: SNHLY, FYNNEI. The receptor was isolated from a human donor with chronic lymphocytic leukemia. Sequencing was performed on PBMCs, taken at disease progression, from a patient treated with ibrutinib. V usage is TRBV2 and J usage is TRBJ2-5, with D perhaps TRBD1 (6 bases). This CDR3 reads CASSQALQGRIGKTQYF. DNA of the CDR3: TGTGCCAGCAGCCAAGCCCTACAGGGTAGGATTGGGAAGACCCAGTACTTC.